This paragraph covers one T cell receptor beta chain sequence. The target antigen is unknown. The data belong to a study of blood T cells in healthy people across ages. Study observations and caveats: Getting older went along with TCR beta diversity per million T cells dropping roughly linearly. Naive CD4+ cells and diversity were both higher in long-lived donors than in aged donors.

Together with a sample-barcoded 5' primer, a J-beta primer mix was included in a second PCR lasting roughly 6 to 12 cycles. In TCRdb, the 5' RACE reads were re-called with MiXCR into one record per CDR3 protein. Of 780,000 or so distinct CDR3 sequences listed, 53% were seen once; the top ten hold roughly 40%. Germline CDR1 is MDHEN and CDR2 is SYDVKM. This CDR3 has 16 residues. With 6 bases removed from V and 5 bases from J, the gap between germline ends came to 20 bases. The V and J genes are TRBV28 and TRBJ2-1, with D tentatively TRBD2 (7 bases). The specimen was blood. The TCR was taken from a man older than 75 in good health. Here the CDR3 DNA reads TGTGCCAGCAGGGGGGGGGGACATCAGCCTAACAATGAGCAGTTCTTC. Protein: CASRGGGHQPNNEQFF.